These T cell receptor beta chains were read from a single sample in a study of healthy donors' naive CD4 and CD8 T cells. In TCRdb, the reads were re-called with MiXCR into one record per CDR3 protein. The table records around 200,000 distinct CDR3 sequences, over 60% of them present only once. Specimen: naive CD4+ and CD8+ T cells sorted from blood, pooled from several donors. The receptors here all came from a pool of human donors in good health; the sample pools cells from several healthy donors. The CDR3 runs from the conserved cysteine through the conserved F or W. A D gene is named only where the DNA matches it firmly. Not every row has a clone size; where given, it reads once, few, many or a size class.

size	J	V	D	DNA	CDR3
-	TRBJ1-4	TRBV15	-	TGTGCCACCAGTTTTTCGGCGAATAATGAAAAACTGTTTTTT	CATSFSANNEKLFF
-	TRBJ2-7	TRBV29-1	-	TGCAGTGTTCATACAGGGTCGAGCTCCTACGAGCAGTACTTC	CSVHTGSSSYEQYF
few	TRBJ1-2	TRBV29-1	TRBD1	TGCAGCGTTGAAGGTAGACAGGGGAACTATGGCTACACCTTC	CSVEGRQGNYGYTF
-	TRBJ2-1	TRBV11-3	-	TGTGCCAGCAGCCGGGGGACTGTCAATGAGCAGTTCTTC	CASSRGTVNEQFF
-	TRBJ2-4	TRBV29-1	-	TGCAGCGTGCAGACTGGAAACATTCAGTACTTC	CSVQTGNIQYF
-	TRBJ2-3	TRBV7-8	-	TGTGCCAGCAGCTTATTCTGGACAGAGTTTGGGGATACGCAGTATTTT	CASSLFWTEFGDTQYF
-	TRBJ2-7	TRBV6-5	TRBD1	TGTGCCAGCAGTTCCCTGGACAGGGGGCCTCGGTACGAGCAGTACTTC	CASSSLDRGPRYEQYF
once	TRBJ2-7	TRBV29-1	-	TGCAGCGTTGAAGATTATGGAGGGAGGACCTACGAGCAGTACTTC	CSVEDYGGRTYEQYF
-	TRBJ1-2	TRBV29-1	TRBD1	TGCAGCGTTGAAGGGGACAGGCGATACTATGGCTACACCTTC	CSVEGDRRYYGYTF
-	TRBJ1-1	TRBV6-6	TRBD1	TGTGCCAGCAGTTACGGGACAGGGGAAGCTTTCTTT	CASSYGTGEAFF
-	TRBJ2-1	TRBV29-1	TRBD2	TGCAGCCCTCGAAGACTAGCTTATTACAATGAGCAGTTCTTC	CSPRRLAYYNEQFF
-	TRBJ1-2	TRBV29-1	-	TGCAGCGTTGATTCAGGGCAGGACTATGGCTACACCTTC	CSVDSGQDYGYTF
once	TRBJ1-4	TRBV29-1	-	TGCAGCGTTGACTTGGGGACAACTAATGAAAAACTGTTTTTT	CSVDLGTTNEKLFF
few	TRBJ2-5	TRBV6-2/TRBV6-3	-	TGTGCCAGCAGTTATAAGGAGACCCAGTACTTC	CASSYKETQYF
-	TRBJ1-1	TRBV29-1	-	TGCAGCGCTTACCTTGGACAGCTAAACACTGAAGCTTTCTTT	CSAYLGQLNTEAFF
once	TRBJ1-5	TRBV20-1	-	TGCAGTGCTGAACCCAGGGATCTCAATCAGCCCCAGCATTTT	CSAEPRDLNQPQHF
-	TRBJ1-5	TRBV19	-	TGTGCCAGTAGTATCTATCCGACGGAAGTTTATAGCAATCAGCCCCAGCATTTT	CASSIYPTEVYSNQPQHF
-	TRBJ2-1	TRBV19	-	TGTGCCAGTAGGTTCCGAGGTTACAATGAGCAGTTCTTC	CASRFRGYNEQFF